A single sample gave rise to the 31 T cell receptor beta chains below, sequenced in a study of T cell changes during pregnancy in multiple sclerosis. TCRdb keeps only in-frame clones here, not all; method: immunoSEQ multiplex PCR. The sample lists approximately 60,000 clones; around nine tenths were seen once. The sequenced material came from peripheral blood from another person, used as feeder cells. These receptors all come from a human donor whose cells served as feeder cells for cultures in a pregnancy study.

The chain recombines TRBV11-2 with TRBJ2-7; 10 nucleotides agree with TRBD1. This CDR3 contains 16 residues. V lost 5 bases to trimming and J lost 4 bases; unmatched junction nucleotides: 11. Germline-derived CDR1 and CDR2 are SGHAT and FQNNGV. DNA of the CDR3: TGTGCCAGCAGCCCACTTAGGGGACAGGGGCAATACGAGCAGTACTTC. Translating gives CASSPLRGQGQYEQYF. The full variable domain, with the rest looked up from reference TRBV11-2 and TRBJ2-7, is EAGVAQSPRYKIIEKRQSVAFWCNPISGHATLYWYQQILGQGPKLLIQFQNNGVVDDSQLPKDRFSAERLKGVDSTLKIQPAKLEDSAVYLCASSPLRGQGQYEQYFGPGTRLTVT.

This chain uses TRBV18 with TRBJ2-1; D possibly corresponds to TRBD1 (6 bases). The CDR3 is 16 residues long. Germline V gene data show CDR1 as KGHSH and CDR2 as LQKENI. V gave up 0 bases and J gave up 6 bases, with 15 bases separating them. The CDR3 sequence: CASSPPRQGIPNEQFF. CDR3 nucleotide sequence: TGTGCCAGCTCACCACCGAGGCAGGGGATCCCCAATGAGCAGTTCTTC.

V gene TRBV29-1 combines with J gene TRBJ2-2; 7 nucleotides align to TRBD1. The CDR3 totals 12 residues. In germline, CDR1 is SQVTM, CDR2 ANQGSEA. V shed 7 bases, J shed 5 bases, and the junction held 4 bases outside the gene matches. Here the CDR3 reads CSARGRTGELFF. For the CDR3, the DNA is TGCAGCGCTAGGGGGCGGACCGGGGAGCTGTTTTTT.

The chain couples TRBV11-2 to TRBJ1-1; possibly TRBD1 for D (6 bases). The germline V gene has CDR1 SGHAT and CDR2 FQNNGV. The CDR3 runs to 15 residues. The V gene lost 3 bases and the J gene lost 1 base, with 12 bases spanning the gap. The CDR3 DNA follows: TGTGCCAGCAGCTTCTCCGGACAGCCGAACACTGAAGCTTTCTTT. This codes for CASSFSGQPNTEAFF.

The chain uses TRBV18 and TRBJ2-7; a weak D match, TRBD1 (6 bases). V was shortened by 3 bases and J by 5 bases, with 17 bases between the two germline ends. The CDR3 covers 15 residues. Germline V lookup: CDR1 KGHSH, CDR2 LQKENI. In DNA form, the CDR3 reads TGTGCCAGCTCACCCGGACAGCGAAGACCAGACGAGCAGTACTTC. It encodes CASSPGQRRPDEQYF.

The genes are TRBV7-8 and TRBJ1-1; tentative D call: TRBD1 (5 bases). Germline V gene lookup returns CDR1 SGHVS and CDR2 FQNEAQ. CDR3 size: 15 residues. V dropped 2 bases and J dropped 4 bases, with 14 bases sitting between them. In nucleotides, the CDR3 is TGTGCCAGCAGCTTAAGGTGGGGGGGTACCACTGAAGCTTTCTTT. It is translated as CASSLRWGGTTEAFF. The variable domain in full, with the rest retrieved from reference TRBV7-8 and TRBJ1-1, is GAGVSQSPRYKVAKRGQDVALRCDPISGHVSLFWYQQALGQGPEFLTYFQNEAQLDKSGLPSDRFFAERPEGSVSTLKIQRTQQEDSAVYLCASSLRWGGTTEAFFGQGTRLTVV.

The chain couples TRBV6-5 to TRBJ2-7, with D possibly TRBD1 on 5 matching bases. This CDR3 has 15 residues. V dropped 0 bases and J dropped 2 bases, with 11 bases sitting between them. CDR1 and CDR2 (germline): MNHEY, SVGAGI. This chain's CDR3 is CASSYSTDSAYEQYF. The CDR3 nucleotides are TGTGCCAGCAGTTACTCGACCGACAGTGCCTACGAGCAGTACTTC.

The chain combines TRBV5-1 with TRBJ2-5, with a possible D match to TRBD2 (6 bases). The germline CDR1 and CDR2 sequences are SGHRS and YFSETQ. This CDR3 region has 15 residues. The V end lost 0 bases, the J end lost 5 bases, and 14 bases lay between the germline ends. The CDR3 bases are TGCGCCAGCAGCTTGGGGCGGGAAGGTCTGGAGACCCAGTACTTC. Amino acid sequence: CASSLGREGLETQYF.

This clone was counted a few times. The chain couples TRBV30 to TRBJ1-4, with no clear D. The germline V gene has CDR1 GTSNPN and CDR2 SVGIG (reference sequence). This CDR3 comprises 13 residues. V was cut by 0 bases and J by 6 bases, with 8 bases left in between. CDR3 sequence (DNA): TGTGCCTGGAGTGTAAAAATGTATGAAAAACTGTTTTTT. It specifies CAWSVKMYEKLFF.

The rearrangement links TRBV6-1 to TRBJ1-1; 10 positions match TRBD1. Trimming at V came to 7 bases and at J to 4 bases, leaving 6 bases not matched to a gene. Germline CDR1 reads MNHNS; CDR2 reads SASEGT. This CDR3 has 14 amino acids. This CDR3 reads CASTQTGGRTEAFF. CDR3 nucleotide sequence: TGTGCCAGCACCCAGACAGGGGGCCGCACTGAAGCTTTCTTT.

The chain joins TRBV7-9 to TRBJ1-4; 10 bases match TRBD1. The V segment lost 7 bases and the J segment 4 bases; nucleotides outside the gene matches: 9. CDR1 SEHNR and CDR2 FQNEAQ come from the germline V gene (reference sequence). There are 16 residues in the CDR3. Here the CDR3 reads CASIPDRGGLNEKLFF. CDR3 coding DNA: TGTGCCAGCATCCCGGACAGGGGGGGTCTTAATGAAAAACTGTTTTTT.

The chain combines TRBV15 with TRBJ2-5; TRBD1 matches 7 bases. The V and J ends lost 3 bases and 1 base, in that order; junction bases with no gene match: 5. CDR1 is LNHNV and CDR2 is YYDKDF in the germline V gene (reference sequence). This CDR3 comprises 15 residues. The CDR3 protein is CATSRRTGFQETQYF. The CDR3 bases are TGTGCCACCAGCAGGCGGACAGGTTTCCAAGAGACCCAGTACTTC.

Concerning this clone: Its ends do not fully match the called genes, so a read error is possible. This chain connects TRBV7-2 to TRBJ1-5, with D possibly matching TRBD1 (5 bases). Germline CDR1 reads SGHTA; CDR2 reads FQGNSA. This CDR3 has 14 residues. The CDR3 region has the DNA TGTGCCAGCAGCGCGGGGGATAGCAAGCAGCCCCAGCATTTT. Amino acid sequence: CASSAGDSKQPQHF. Using reference TRBV7-2 and TRBJ1-5 for the parts outside the CDR3, the full variable domain is GAGVSQSPSNKVTEKGKDVELRCDPISGHTALYWYRQSLGQGLEFLIYFQGNSAPDKSGLPSDRFSAERTGGSVSTLTIQRTQQEDSAVYLCASSAGDSKQPQHFGDGTRLSIL.

In nucleotides, the CDR3 is TGCGCCAGCAGCCCCGGGACAGCCGAATACGAGCAGTACTTC. It encodes CASSPGTAEYEQYF. This sequence joins TRBV5-1 and TRBJ2-7; 7 positions agree with TRBD1. The CDR3 has 14 amino acids. CDR1 is SGHRS and CDR2 is YFSETQ in the germline V gene. V trimming: 4 bases; J trimming: 4 bases; junction bases outside the gene matches: 8.

CDR3 DNA: TGTGCCTGGAGTACGGGACGCGGATATGAGCAGTTCTTC. Its protein is CAWSTGRGYEQFF. The chain carries TRBV30 and TRBJ2-1; D possibly uses TRBD1 or TRBD2 (5 bases each). The CDR3 extends over 13 amino acids. The germline gives CDR1 GTSNPN, CDR2 SVGIG (reference sequence). Trimming removed 2 bases from V and 8 bases from J, with 13 bases in between.

In DNA form, the CDR3 reads TGTGCCAGTAGTATGCGCGGGAGTCTGAACGAGCAGTACTTC. It yields the protein CASSMRGSLNEQYF. This chain uses TRBV19 with TRBJ2-7; TRBD2 aligns across 7 bases. CDR3 size: 14 residues. Germline values: CDR1 LNHDA, CDR2 SQIVND (reference sequence). Unmatched junction bases numbered 7, after V lost 3 bases and J lost 5 bases. Looking up the rest from reference TRBV19 and TRBJ2-7 gives the full variable domain: DGGITQSPKYLFRKEGQNVTLSCEQNLNHDAMYWYRQDPGQGLRLIYYSQIVNDFQKGDIAEGYSVSREKKESFPLTVTSAQKNPTAFYLCASSMRGSLNEQYFGPGTRLTVT.

The chain has TRBV11-3 and TRBJ2-3; D may match TRBD1 or TRBD2 (5 bases each). This CDR3 has 16 amino acids. Looked up from germline, CDR1 is SGHNT and CDR2 is YENEEA. With 0 bases removed from V and 8 bases from J, the gap between germline ends came to 18 bases. The CDR3 region has the DNA TGTGCCAGCAGCTTAGATCAAGGGGTGGATGCGGGTACGCAGTATTTT. Residues: CASSLDQGVDAGTQYF.

V gene TRBV2 combines with J gene TRBJ2-7; D is unresolved. Germline V gene sequence: CDR1 SNHLY, CDR2 FYNNEI. The germline V and J ends were trimmed by 2 bases and 4 bases, with 12 bases remaining between them. The CDR3 runs 14 residues. CDR3 residues: CASSELGQMYEQYF. In nucleotides, the CDR3 is TGTGCCAGCAGTGAACTTGGGCAGATGTACGAGCAGTACTTC.

The chain recombines TRBV7-3 with TRBJ2-7; 10 nucleotides match TRBD1. Germline CDR1 SGHTA, CDR2 FQGTGA. The trim removed 0 bases at V and 6 bases at J, leaving 5 bases unmatched. This CDR3 has 15 residues. The CDR3 DNA reads TGTGCCAGCAGCTTAACCCCGGGACAGGGGATCGAGCAGTACTTC. Its protein product is CASSLTPGQGIEQYF. Complete variable domain (other parts from reference TRBV7-3 and TRBJ2-7): GAGVSQTPSNKVTEKGKYVELRCDPISGHTALYWYRQSLGQGPEFLIYFQGTGAADDSGLPNDRFFAVRPEGSVSTLKIQRTERGDSAVYLCASSLTPGQGIEQYFGPGTRLTVT.

The CDR3 loop reads CASSSPTSPPTDTQYF. CDR3 bases: TGTGCCAGCAGTTCCCCTACTTCACCACCCACAGATACGCAGTATTTT. The chain is built from TRBV13 and TRBJ2-3; no firm D call. Germline lookup yields CDR1 PRHDT and CDR2 FYEKMQ (reference sequence). The CDR3 runs to 16 residues. V lost 6 bases and J lost 2, with 18 bases in between.

The chain uses TRBV28 and TRBJ2-7; no clear D gene. V lost 5 bases, J lost 4 bases, and 9 bases lay in between. CDR1 and CDR2 (germline): MDHEN, SYDVKM. This CDR3 contains 12 residues. The CDR3 nucleotides read TGTGCCAGCAGTCGTACAGATTACGAGCAGTACTTC. As protein: CASSRTDYEQYF.

The V gene is TRBV5-1, the J gene TRBJ2-3, with TRBD2 matching 8 bases. Germline loops: CDR1 SGHRS, CDR2 YFSETQ. The CDR3 contains 15 residues. The V segment lost 1 base and the J segment 5 bases; nucleotides outside the gene matches: 6. The CDR3 nucleotides read TGCGCCAGCAGCTTGATCGGGGGGGCAGAAGATACGCAGTATTTT. Residues: CASSLIGGAEDTQYF.

V is TRBV6-5 and J is TRBJ1-6; TRBD1 matches at 9 bases. Germline loops: CDR1 MNHEY, CDR2 SVGAGI. Trimming cost V 6 bases and J 8 bases; bases outside gene matches: 8. The CDR3 sequence is 15 residues long. The CDR3 reads CASSFTGGRDSPLHF. In DNA, the CDR3 is TGTGCCAGCAGCTTCACAGGGGGCCGGGATTCACCCCTCCACTTT.

This clone was seen more than once but under ten times. This chain connects TRBV7-3 to TRBJ2-1, with 8 bases matching TRBD2. The V and J ends lost 3 bases and 7 bases, in that order; junction bases with no gene match: 5. The CDR3 is made up of 14 amino acids. In germline, CDR1 is SGHTA, CDR2 FQGTGA. CDR3 bases: TGTGCCAGCAGCTTTGGAGGGACTAGTAATGAGCAGTTCTTC. This encodes CASSFGGTSNEQFF.

This sequence joins TRBV6-5 and TRBJ1-1; D possibly corresponds to TRBD1 (6 bases). Trimming pared 8 bases from V and 0 bases from J, leaving 7 bases between. Germline CDR1 and CDR2: MNHEY and SVGAGI. This CDR3 contains 12 residues. The CDR3 is CASGQMNTEAFF. CDR3 sequence (DNA): TGTGCCAGCGGACAGATGAACACTGAAGCTTTCTTT.

J is TRBJ2-7 and V is TRBV11-2, with D possibly TRBD2 on 7 matching bases. Per germline, CDR1 SGHAT and CDR2 FQNNGV. The CDR3 runs 15 residues. The V end was cut by 5 bases, the J end by 3 bases, with 17 bases between. The CDR3 here is CASSRGGAPSYEQYF. CDR3 in DNA: TGTGCCAGCAGCCGTGGGGGGGCACCAAGCTACGAGCAGTACTTC.

The genes are TRBV5-1 and TRBJ2-7; 7 bases align to TRBD2. Germline loops: CDR1 SGHRS, CDR2 YFSETQ. The CDR3 has 14 residues. J gave up 2 bases and V 2 bases, and 4 bases lay outside the gene matches. CDR3 sequence (DNA): TGCGCCAGCAGCTTAGCGGGGCGACCCTACGAGCAGTACTTC. This gives the protein CASSLAGRPYEQYF.

The rearrangement links TRBV2 to TRBJ1-4; D is possibly TRBD1 (6 bases). The CDR3 is 14 amino acids. Germline CDR1 SNHLY, CDR2 FYNNEI. V lost 6 bases and J 8 bases, leaving 16 bases between the germline ends. CDR3 sequence reads: CASRDSLGKEKLFF. CDR3 bases: TGTGCCAGCAGGGACAGTCTTGGTAAAGAAAAACTGTTTTTT.

The chain carries TRBV28 and TRBJ1-1, with 7 bases matching TRBD1. Germline trimming cut 5 bases from V and 4 bases from J; bases unmatched to any gene: 16. The CDR3 loop spans 17 amino acids. CDR1 MDHEN and CDR2 SYDVKM come from the germline V gene. The CDR3 sequence is CASSPRQGSRGSTEAFF. CDR3 nucleotides: TGTGCCAGCAGTCCCAGACAGGGAAGTAGGGGAAGCACTGAAGCTTTCTTT.

This chain's CDR3 is CASSWWGDKGWYTEAFF. CDR3 DNA sequence: TGTGCCAGCAGCTGGTGGGGGGACAAAGGTTGGTACACTGAAGCTTTCTTT. The rearrangement joins TRBV5-4 to TRBJ1-1, with D perhaps matching TRBD1 (6 bases). The CDR3 has 17 residues. Germline V gene sequence: CDR1 SGHNT, CDR2 YYREEE (reference sequence). The germline V and J ends were trimmed by 3 bases and 3 bases, with 21 bases remaining between them.

The V gene is TRBV5-8, the J gene TRBJ1-5; 7 bases line up with TRBD1. This CDR3 is 14 amino acids long. V shed 4 bases and J 6 bases; nucleotides not matched to a gene: 7. CDR1 and CDR2 from the germline V gene are SGHTS and YDEGEE. The CDR3 reads CASSHTGAAQPQHF. DNA for the CDR3: TGTGCCAGCAGCCATACAGGGGCCGCTCAGCCCCAGCATTTT.